What follows are 22 T cell receptor beta chains derived from one specimen sequenced in a study of blood T cell repertoires in COVID-19. Data came from immunoSEQ multiplex PCR; TCRdb stores just in-frame clones and leaves some out. The sample contains about 130,000 clones, about 79% of which appear only once. What was sequenced was peripheral blood. The origin of the receptors is a woman of 80 years or more with acute or convalescent COVID-19.

This clone was counted a single time. J is TRBJ2-7 and V is TRBV19; 10 nucleotides line up with TRBD1. Germline V CDR1 and CDR2: LNHDA, SQIVND (reference sequence). With V trimmed by 3 bases and J by 2 bases, 4 bases remained unmatched. The CDR3 loop spans 15 amino acids. In DNA, the CDR3 is TGTGCCAGTAGTATTGGGACAGGGGCGACCTACGAGCAGTACTTC. This translates into CASSIGTGATYEQYF. Variable domain in full (rest from reference TRBV19 and TRBJ2-7): DGGITQSPKYLFRKEGQNVTLSCEQNLNHDAMYWYRQDPGQGLRLIYYSQIVNDFQKGDIAEGYSVSREKKESFPLTVTSAQKNPTAFYLCASSIGTGATYEQYFGPGTRLTVT.

The chain recombines TRBV12-3 or TRBV12-4 with TRBJ2-7; tentatively, D is TRBD2 (6 bases). Trimming took 7 bases from V and 2 from J, leaving 9 bases between them. The CDR3 runs to 12 residues. The CDR3 loop is CASKGGTYEQYF. The CDR3 DNA sequence: TGTGCCAGCAAGGGCGGGACCTACGAGCAGTACTTC.

The CDR3 bases are TGCGCCAGCAGCTTGGATGGGGGGTCCGGATACGAGCAGTACTTC. Protein product: CASSLDGGSGYEQYF. This sequence joins TRBV5-1 and TRBJ2-7; perhaps TRBD2 as D (6 bases). V was shortened by 0 bases and J by 4 bases, with 14 bases between the two germline ends. This CDR3 has 15 amino acids. The V gene's germline CDR1 is SGHRS and CDR2 YFSETQ.

This chain uses TRBV23-1 with TRBJ2-4; 10 bases map to TRBD2. TRBV23-1 is treated as an ORF (open reading frame) with a function not yet certain. This CDR3 comprises 19 residues. V lost 0 bases, J lost 0 bases, and 8 bases stayed unmatched. Written as DNA, the CDR3 is TGCGCCAGCAGTCAATCGGTAGTAGCGGGGGGACCAGCCAAAAACATTCAGTACTTC. Translation: CASSQSVVAGGPAKNIQYF.

This clone has a single count. The chain employs TRBV3-1 (or the pseudogene TRBV3-2) and TRBJ1-6, with 7 positions matching TRBD1. Germline V lookup: CDR1 LGHDT, CDR2 YNNKEL (reference sequence). With V trimmed by 4 bases and J by 13 bases, 4 bases remained unmatched. This CDR3 has 12 residues. The CDR3 DNA follows: TGTGCCAGCAGCCCCAGGGGGTTCCCCCTCCACTTT. It is translated as CASSPRGFPLHF.

The chain combines TRBV5-6 with TRBJ2-7; TRBD2 is a possible D gene (6 bases). This CDR3 is 15 amino acids long. Trimming removed 4 bases from V and 2 bases from J, with 16 bases in between. The germline CDR1 and CDR2 sequences are SGHDT and YYEEEE. CDR3 nucleotides: TGTGCCAGCAGCGGTCTGGGGGGAATGGCCTACGAGCAGTACTTC. This encodes CASSGLGGMAYEQYF.

The chain links TRBV6-6 to TRBJ2-3; 7 bases are shared with TRBD1. CDR1 and CDR2 (germline): MNHNY, SVGAGI (reference sequence). Unmatched junction bases numbered 6, after V lost 2 bases and J lost 4 bases. The CDR3 spans 15 residues. The chain's CDR3 is CASSYLRQGSDTQYF. CDR3 DNA: TGTGCCAGCAGTTACCTCCGACAGGGCTCAGATACGCAGTATTTT.

The chain is built from TRBV25-1 and TRBJ1-4; D is possibly TRBD1 (5 bases). Germline values: CDR1 MGHDK, CDR2 SYGVNS. Trimming shortened V by 1 base and J by 8 bases, and 11 bases separated the two germline ends. The CDR3 runs to 14 residues. The chain's CDR3 is CASSEWGVGEKLFF. DNA of the CDR3: TGTGCCAGCAGTGAATGGGGGGTAGGCGAAAAACTGTTTTTT. The variable domain in full, completed from reference TRBV25-1 and TRBJ1-4, reads EADIYQTPRYLVIGTGKKITLECSQTMGHDKMYWYQQDPGMELHLIHYSYGVNSTEKGDLSSESTVSRIRTEHFPLTLESARPSHTSQYLCASSEWGVGEKLFFGSGTQLSVL.

The chain is built from TRBV19 and TRBJ1-2; TRBD1 might be the D (5 bases). The CDR3 runs to 19 residues. Between the trimmed V and J ends, which lost 3 bases and 6 bases, there was a span of 29 bases. Looked up from germline, CDR1 is LNHDA and CDR2 is SQIVND (reference sequence). For the CDR3, the DNA is TGTGCCAGTAGTATTTGGAGGGGTAAGCCTTCCCAGAATCCAAATGGCTACACCTTC. Protein sequence: CASSIWRGKPSQNPNGYTF.

This chain joins TRBV11-2 and TRBJ1-1; TRBD1 aligns across 10 bases. Looked up from germline, CDR1 is SGHAT and CDR2 is FQNNGV. V shed 1 base and J 4 bases; nucleotides not matched to a gene: 3. The CDR3 is 15 residues long. CDR3 loop: CASSLGGQGGTEAFF. In nucleotides, the CDR3 is TGTGCCAGCAGCTTAGGAGGACAGGGGGGCACTGAAGCTTTCTTT.

This clone was seen a few times. This chain connects TRBV4-1 to TRBJ1-1; 9 nucleotides match TRBD1. The CDR3 loop spans 13 amino acids. With V trimmed by 4 bases and J by 4 bases, 1 base remained unmatched. Germline V lookup: CDR1 MGHRA, CDR2 YSYEKL. DNA for the CDR3: TGCGCCAGCAGCCGGGACAGGGTCACTGAAGCTTTCTTT. Residues: CASSRDRVTEAFF.

The gene calls are TRBV5-4 and TRBJ1-2, with TRBD1 identical over 9 bases. Trimming removed 5 bases from V and 2 bases from J; junction bases left unmatched: 10. Germline CDR1 SGHNT, CDR2 YYREEE (reference sequence). This CDR3 spans 16 amino acids. CDR3 region: CASRMAGTGKNYGYTF. The CDR3 DNA reads as TGTGCCAGCAGAATGGCGGGGACAGGGAAAAACTATGGCTACACCTTC.

J is TRBJ1-2 and V is TRBV18, with D maybe TRBD1 (6 bases). V was pared by 4 bases and J by 7 bases, with 19 bases between. The CDR3 runs to 15 residues. Germline CDR1 reads KGHSH; CDR2 reads LQKENI. The CDR3 loop reads CASSRQSQGGSGYTF. The CDR3 DNA is TGTGCCAGCTCACGTCAATCACAGGGTGGGAGTGGCTACACCTTC.

This clone turned up a few times. The chain carries TRBV3-1 (or the pseudogene TRBV3-2) and TRBJ1-1; weak D call: TRBD1 (6 bases). Trimming removed 0 bases at V and 1 base at J, with 12 bases between. The CDR3 loop spans 16 amino acids. Germline V gives CDR1 LGHDT, CDR2 YNNKEL (reference sequence). Written as DNA, the CDR3 is TGTGCCAGCAGCCAAGAAGGGACAAGCTCGAACACTGAAGCTTTCTTT. It is translated as CASSQEGTSSNTEAFF.

The chain employs TRBV24-1 and TRBJ2-5, with D maybe TRBD2 (6 bases). Germline V lookup: CDR1 KGHDR, CDR2 SFDVKD. The CDR3 is made up of 16 amino acids. V was clipped by 5 bases and J by 5 bases, with 20 bases between them. The DNA of the CDR3 is TGTGCCACCAGTGCCGCCGGTCCCACCCGGGGGGAGACCCAGTACTTC. This encodes CATSAAGPTRGETQYF.

The CDR3 sequence: CASSPPSTRDRPEAFF. The CDR3 DNA follows: TGTGCCAGCTCACCGCCAAGCACCAGGGACAGACCTGAAGCTTTCTTT. The V call is TRBV18, the J call TRBJ1-1; TRBD1 matches 7 bases. This CDR3 has 16 amino acids. Looked up from germline, CDR1 is KGHSH and CDR2 is LQKENI. After removal of 3 bases from V and 6 bases from J, the junction contained 13 bases not matched to a gene.

This clone was counted a few times. The genes are TRBV12-5 and TRBJ2-3; 7 positions agree with TRBD1. This CDR3 has 14 amino acids. CDR1 is LGHNT and CDR2 is FRNRAP in the germline V gene. J lost 3 bases, V lost 1 base, and 1 base had no gene match. CDR3 sequence reads: CASGLEGATDTQYF. Written as DNA, the CDR3 is TGTGCTAGTGGTTTGGAGGGGGCAACAGATACGCAGTATTTT. Based on the CDR3 plus reference TRBV12-5 and TRBJ2-3, the full variable domain is DARVTQTPRHKVTEMGQEVTMRCQPILGHNTVFWYRQTMMQGLELLAYFRNRAPLDDSGMPKDRFSAEMPDATLATLKIQPSEPRDSAVYFCASGLEGATDTQYFGPGTRLTVL.

The chain uses TRBV9 and TRBJ1-5; D is possibly TRBD1 (6 bases). This CDR3 comprises 19 residues. V was cut by 6 bases and J by 3 bases, with 28 bases left in between. Germline V lookup: CDR1 SGDLS, CDR2 YYNGEE. CDR3 DNA sequence: TGTGCCAGCATCCCCGTCTCGAGGAAGGACAGAGAAAACAATCAGCCCCAGCATTTT. Amino acids: CASIPVSRKDRENNQPQHF.

The chain has TRBV20-1 and TRBJ2-7, with unresolved D. The germline CDR1 and CDR2 sequences are DFQATT and SNEGSKA (reference sequence). V was pared by 5 bases and J by 6 bases, with 11 bases between. The CDR3 sequence is 11 residues long. The CDR3 reads CSAETEAEQYF. The CDR3 DNA reads as TGCAGTGCTGAGACCGAGGCCGAGCAGTACTTC.

This sequence joins TRBV11-2 and TRBJ2-7; possible D gene TRBD1, 5 bases. The CDR3 is 13 amino acids. Germline V gene sequence: CDR1 SGHAT, CDR2 FQNNGV. V dropped 1 base and J dropped 11 bases, with 15 bases sitting between them. The chain's CDR3 is CASSLVIREMKYF. The CDR3 DNA is TGTGCCAGCAGCTTAGTAATCAGGGAAATGAAGTACTTC.

This rearrangement joins TRBV27 to TRBJ2-3; possibly TRBD2 for D (6 bases). V lost 6 bases and J 3 bases, leaving 16 bases between the germline ends. The CDR3 spans 15 residues. Germline V gene sequence: CDR1 MNHEY, CDR2 SMNVEV (reference sequence). CDR3 nucleotides: TGTGCCAGCAGGGGAACCGGGACTTTTACAGATACGCAGTATTTT. The encoded protein is CASRGTGTFTDTQYF.

The gene calls are TRBV7-2 and TRBJ2-3; D is unclear. The CDR3 extends over 15 amino acids. V shed 1 base and J shed 1 base, with 9 bases lying between them. CDR1 and CDR2 from the germline V gene are SGHTA and FQGNSA. The CDR3 here is CASSLVSTGTDTQYF. CDR3 nucleotides: TGTGCCAGCAGCTTAGTTTCGACTGGCACAGATACGCAGTATTTT.